The T cell receptor (beta chain) described here comes from a study of cytomegalovirus exposure and HLA in healthy donors. Whole-study findings and limits: The study listed roughly 160 cytomegalovirus-associated TCR beta chains. Prediction of most subjects' HLA-A and HLA-B alleles by TCR beta sequences was reportedly accurate. Most of the TCR beta V segments (in an earlier analysis) were productive either about 87% or about 30% of the time.

For this clone: Its antigen is as yet unknown.

It was with 60 Vbeta and 13 Jbeta primers that the PCR ran. Profiled with immunoSEQ multiplex PCR; TCRdb holds only in-frame clones, not every one. The table records some 94,000 clones, approximately 80% of them present only once. V dropped 6 bases and J dropped 5; count of bases not matched to a gene: 11. The CDR3 contains 15 residues. Germline CDR1 and CDR2: MNHNS and SASEGT. Sequencing input: PBMCs. This clonotype was sampled from a man in his forties or fifties in good health and CMV-seronegative. V usage is TRBV6-1 and J usage is TRBJ2-7; 9 nucleotides line up with TRBD1. CDR3 amino acids: CASSLRGQGRDEQYF. The CDR3 DNA follows: TGTGCCAGCAGCCTCAGGGGACAGGGAAGGGACGAGCAGTACTTC.